This note documents a single TCR beta chain sequence. Its antigen is unknown. The entry originates in a study of T cell responses to AZD1222 COVID-19 vaccine. Turning to the study itself: Second doses at about 4 or about 12 weeks were pooled. Study results and limitations: Among spike-specific TCRs, nearly half reportedly target unmutated variant regions. Females outnumbered males among donors, who were mostly white British; clonal diversity was possibly underestimated. Increases in Spike-specific TCR breadth and depth were seen after two AZD1222 doses.

CDR1 and CDR2 (germline): SGDLS, YYNGEE. V lost 4 bases and J 4 bases, leaving 8 bases between the germline ends. The CDR3 has 13 residues. Generated by immunoSEQ multiplex PCR, the TCRdb table keeps only in-frame clones and is missing some. The sample shows 150,000 to 180,000 clones, about 88% of them seen only once. The sample here was peripheral blood, taken on day 0 of AZD1222 vaccination. This clonotype was obtained from an adult in good health. V gene TRBV9 combines with J gene TRBJ2-2, with D perhaps matching TRBD2 (5 bases). CDR3 protein: CASSFRGTGELFF. CDR3 nucleotide sequence: TGTGCCAGCAGCTTCCGGGGCACCGGGGAGCTGTTTTTT.